Following are 16 T cell receptor beta chains from one sample sequenced in a study of shared clonotypes between healthy human individuals. Profiling relied on immunoSEQ multiplex PCR, and the TCRdb table lists in-frame clones only, not all of them. The data show around 700,000 clones, 73% seen once. What was sequenced was memory CD4+ T cells sorted from blood. As to subset: CD45RA-negative fraction. These TCRs come from a woman aged 25 to 45 in good health.

V and J are TRBV5-8 and TRBJ2-7; 10 bases align to TRBD2. This CDR3 region has 15 residues. Germline lookup yields CDR1 SGHTS and CDR2 YDEGEE. Trimming removed 4 bases from V and 7 bases from J; junction bases left unmatched: 11. The CDR3 DNA follows: TGTGCCAGCAGCCAAGATCACGGGACTAGCGATGAGCAGTACTTC. Translation gives CASSQDHGTSDEQYF.

The chain links TRBV28 to TRBJ2-7, with D unresolved. The germline V and J ends were trimmed by 5 bases and 1 base, with 9 bases remaining between them. This CDR3 region has 13 residues. Germline CDR1 reads MDHEN; CDR2 reads SYDVKM. The DNA for the CDR3 is TGTGCCAGCAGTCGGCCTCCGTCCTACGAGCAGTACTTC. Amino acids: CASSRPPSYEQYF.

The chain joins TRBV5-6 to TRBJ1-2, with 7 bases lining up with TRBD1. The CDR3 contains 16 residues. V lost 1 base to trimming and J lost 2 bases; unmatched junction nucleotides: 8. The V gene's germline CDR1 is SGHDT and CDR2 YYEEEE. The CDR3 nucleotides are TGTGCCAGCAGCTTGCAGGGGGGAGCTTTAAACTATGGCTACACCTTC. This sequence encodes CASSLQGGALNYGYTF.

V usage is TRBV7-8 and J usage is TRBJ2-7; D call uncertain. Germline V lookup: CDR1 SGHVS, CDR2 FQNEAQ. The CDR3 has 15 amino acids. Trimming cost V 1 base and J 2 bases, with 12 bases left between them. The CDR3 is CASSLDSGRTYEQYF. The CDR3 region has the DNA TGTGCCAGCAGCTTAGATTCAGGTCGTACCTACGAGCAGTACTTC.

CDR3 bases: TGTGCCAGCAAACCGCGACAGGGGCGCCACGAGCAGTACTTC. Protein product: CASKPRQGRHEQYF. The V gene is TRBV6-6, the J gene TRBJ2-7; 8 bases match TRBD1. Per the germline V gene, CDR1 is MNHNY and CDR2 is SVGAGI (reference sequence). With 7 bases clipped from V and 5 bases from J, the junction kept 10 bases outside the gene matches. The length of the CDR3 is 14 residues.

This clone has ten or more counts. Distinct nucleotide sequences in the sample also encode this CDR3. V usage is TRBV11-2 and J usage is TRBJ2-7; 7 nucleotides align to TRBD1. CDR3 length: 16 residues. The V and J ends lost 1 base and 0 bases, in that order; junction bases with no gene match: 6. Germline V gives CDR1 SGHAT, CDR2 FQNNGV. CDR3 loop: CASSLVLQGSSYEQYF. In nucleotides, the CDR3 is TGTGCCAGCAGCTTAGTTTTACAGGGGAGCTCCTACGAGCAGTACTTC.

The chain links TRBV5-1 to TRBJ1-4; D is undetermined. V shed 3 bases and J shed 5 bases, with 11 bases lying between them. The CDR3 has 14 amino acids. Per the germline V gene, CDR1 is SGHRS and CDR2 is YFSETQ. CDR3 DNA sequence: TGCGCCAGCAGCTCCGGCCGGGCCAATGAAAAACTGTTTTTT. The encoded protein is CASSSGRANEKLFF.

The chain is built from TRBV29-1 and TRBJ2-7, with TRBD1 identical over 8 bases. Germline V lookup: CDR1 SQVTM, CDR2 ANQGSEA. Trimming at V came to 7 bases and at J to 5 bases, leaving 13 bases not matched to a gene. CDR3 length: 14 amino acids. CDR3 in amino acids: CSARRGQGINEQYF. For the CDR3, the DNA is TGCAGCGCAAGGAGAGGACAGGGTATAAACGAGCAGTACTTC.

The chain is built from TRBV6-5 and TRBJ2-5; TRBD2 aligns across 8 bases. Germline V CDR1 and CDR2: MNHEY, SVGAGI. Germline trimming cut 6 bases from V and 5 bases from J; bases unmatched to any gene: 5. This CDR3 spans 13 amino acids. As DNA, the CDR3 is TGTGCCAGCAGCGGGAGGGGAGGCGAGACCCAGTACTTC. Encoded protein: CASSGRGGETQYF.

This clone is a singleton in its sample. The chain carries TRBV9 and TRBJ2-1, with TRBD2 matching 7 bases. The junction had 5 bases not matched to a gene; V was cut back by 3 bases and J by 2 bases. The length of the CDR3 is 15 residues. From germline, CDR1 is SGDLS and CDR2 YYNGEE. CDR3 in amino acids: CASSASSGPYNEQFF. The CDR3 bases are TGTGCCAGCAGCGCCTCTAGCGGTCCCTACAATGAGCAGTTCTTC. Filled out from reference TRBV9 and TRBJ2-1, the complete variable domain reads DSGVTQTPKHLITATGQRVTLRCSPRSGDLSVYWYQQSLDQGLQFLIQYYNGEERAKGNILERFSAQQFPDLHSELNLSSLELGDSALYFCASSASSGPYNEQFFGPGTRLTVL.

This rearrangement joins TRBV11-2 to TRBJ2-5; D not certain. The CDR3 runs 15 residues. V lost 5 bases, J lost 4 bases, and 17 bases lay in between. CDR1 and CDR2 from the germline V gene are SGHAT and FQNNGV. The CDR3 bases are TGTGCCAGCAGCCCTGCCTGGGCAGTCGGAGAGACCCAGTACTTC. This translates into CASSPAWAVGETQYF. The full variable domain, with the rest looked up from reference TRBV11-2 and TRBJ2-5, is EAGVAQSPRYKIIEKRQSVAFWCNPISGHATLYWYQQILGQGPKLLIQFQNNGVVDDSQLPKDRFSAERLKGVDSTLKIQPAKLEDSAVYLCASSPAWAVGETQYFGPGTRLLVL.

The chain carries TRBV4-2 and TRBJ1-3; TRBD1 aligns across 9 bases. CDR1 and CDR2 from the germline V gene are LGHNA and YNFKEQ. This CDR3 contains 15 residues. The ends lost 1 base at V and 4 bases at J; junction bases unmatched: 2. The CDR3 region has the DNA TGTGCCAGCAGCCAAGGACAGGGGGAAGGAAACACCATATATTTT. As protein: CASSQGQGEGNTIYF.

In DNA, the CDR3 is TGCGCCAGCAGAGAGAACACTGAAGCTTTCTTT. Its translation: CASRENTEAFF. The chain recombines TRBV5-1 with TRBJ1-1; no firm D call. This CDR3 has 11 residues. Germline assignment: CDR1 SGHRS and CDR2 YFSETQ. V shed 5 bases and J shed 1 base, with 3 bases lying between them.

The chain couples TRBV5-1 to TRBJ1-4, with D maybe TRBD1 (5 bases). The CDR3 runs to 14 residues. Germline V gene sequence: CDR1 SGHRS, CDR2 YFSETQ. Trimming removed 4 bases from V and 3 bases from J, with 10 bases in between. In nucleotides, the CDR3 is TGCGCCAGCAGCGTCGGGGGTTCTAATGAAAAACTGTTTTTT. This codes for CASSVGGSNEKLFF.

The table lists this clone with a few counts. The chain uses TRBV18 and TRBJ2-1, with a tentative D call TRBD2 (6 bases). Germline assignment: CDR1 KGHSH and CDR2 LQKENI. This CDR3 contains 14 residues. The V end lost 3 bases, the J end lost 9 bases, and 15 bases lay between the germline ends. The CDR3: CASSPIAREAEQFF. In DNA, the CDR3 is TGTGCCAGCTCACCGATCGCCAGGGAGGCTGAGCAGTTCTTC.

This chain links TRBV5-4 with TRBJ1-1, with D hard to call. This CDR3 spans 13 amino acids. The V and J ends lost 5 bases and 4 bases respectively, with 12 bases between them. The germline V gene has CDR1 SGHNT and CDR2 YYREEE (reference sequence). CDR3 DNA: TGTGCCAGCAGGGTGGGGAAGAGCACTGAAGCTTTCTTT. It translates to CASRVGKSTEAFF. The full variable domain, in which reference TRBV5-4 and TRBJ1-1 provide the parts outside the CDR3, is ETGVTQSPTHLIKTRGQQVTLRCSSQSGHNTVSWYQQALGQGPQFIFQYYREEENGRGNFPPRFSGLQFPNYSSELNVNALELDDSALYLCASRVGKSTEAFFGQGTRLTVV.